This T cell receptor beta chain stems from a study of long-term antiretroviral therapy in people with HIV. General study findings and limits: Against controls, HIV repertoires showed narrower ranges of CDR3 length. Investigators report no available data on ART adherence, viral resistance or therapy changes.

The CDR3 has 13 residues. V was trimmed by 1 base and J by 5 bases, leaving 8 bases between them. The germline V gene encodes CDR1 MNHEY and CDR2 SMNVEV (reference sequence). Survey-level resolution applied to immunoSEQ assay v3.0. Profiled with immunoSEQ multiplex PCR; TCRdb holds only in-frame clones, not every one. The sample has approximately 25,000 clones; roughly 85% are singletons. A single count supports this clone. Its antigen is still unknown. The source of this sequence is a man in his forties or fifties with HIV. This chain joins TRBV27 and TRBJ1-1; unclear D gene. The sequencing used unsorted PBMCs, collected 1.2 years after starting antiretroviral therapy. The CDR3 DNA follows: TGTGCCAGCAGTTTATTTACGGCGACTGAAGCTTTCTTT. As protein: CASSLFTATEAFF.